Reported below is one T cell receptor (beta chain). The antigen is not known. This same CDR3 is encoded by further DNA sequences in the sample. The data were taken from a study of CD8+ T cells in alopecia areata. Study-wide results and limits: Scalp data also include sequences from resident alphabeta T cells of normal skin. TCRs were shared less clearly across patients than in mice, possibly for HLA-related reasons.

Germline V lookup: CDR1 SEHNR, CDR2 FQNEAQ (reference sequence). The CDR3 loop spans 12 amino acids. Between the trimmed V and J ends, which lost 2 bases and 4 bases, there was a span of 6 bases. Sequencing templates came from extracted RNA that was reverse transcribed into cDNA. Sequencing was performed with immunoSEQ multiplex PCR; in TCRdb, only in-frame clones are kept and a portion is missing. The repertoire consists of 140,000 to 150,000 clones, with around 87% occurring once and the leading ten covering approximately 15%. The genes are TRBV7-9 and TRBJ2-7; D call uncertain. Sample: CD8+ T cells sorted from blood, taken at week 0. This receptor was taken from a human donor with alopecia areata. CDR3 loop: CASSLTVYEQYF. The DNA of the CDR3 is TGTGCCAGCAGCTTAACCGTTTACGAGCAGTACTTC.